This T cell receptor (beta chain) was sequenced for a study of shared T cell receptors in the human thymus. Using immunoSEQ multiplex PCR, the repertoire was profiled, and TCRdb retains in-frame clones only, with some absent. This table holds tens of thousands of clones, 90% to 95% found once. Trimming cost V 2 bases and J 1 base, with 8 bases left between them. The germline V gene encodes CDR1 KGHSH and CDR2 LQKENI. The CDR3 consists of 15 residues. This clonotype was obtained from a human donor. The chain recombines TRBV18 with TRBJ2-2; D remains unclear. Sequencing input: thymocytes. The CDR3 coding sequence is TGTGCCAGCTCACCAGCGTCCAGGAACACCGGGGAGCTGTTTTTT. Translation gives CASSPASRNTGELFF.